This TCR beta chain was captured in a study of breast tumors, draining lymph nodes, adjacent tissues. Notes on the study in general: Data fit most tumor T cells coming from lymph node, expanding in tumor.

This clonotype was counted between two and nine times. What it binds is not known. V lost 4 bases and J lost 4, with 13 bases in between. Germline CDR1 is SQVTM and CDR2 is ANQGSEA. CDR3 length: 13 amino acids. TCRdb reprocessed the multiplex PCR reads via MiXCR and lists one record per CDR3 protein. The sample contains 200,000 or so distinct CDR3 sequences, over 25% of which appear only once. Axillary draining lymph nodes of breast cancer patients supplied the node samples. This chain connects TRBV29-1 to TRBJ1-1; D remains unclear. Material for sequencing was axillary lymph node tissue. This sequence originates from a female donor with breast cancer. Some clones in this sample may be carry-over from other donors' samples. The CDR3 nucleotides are TGCAGCGTTGTTGCAGGCCCCGGCACTGAAGCTTTCTTT. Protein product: CSVVAGPGTEAFF.